Listed below are T cell receptor beta chains from one sample, sequenced in a study of shared clonotypes between healthy human individuals. The assay was immunoSEQ multiplex PCR, and TCRdb's table has in-frame clones only and misses some. The sample yields about 490,000 clones, 60% to 85% seen once. The specimen sequenced was PBMCs. The receptors shown here come from a woman in her thirties or forties in good health. Some clones in this sample may be carry-over from other donors' samples. Both conserved end residues are trimmed from each CDR3. Fields, in order: J gene, V gene, D gene, CDR3 protein. A D gene is named only where the DNA matches it firmly.

>TRBJ1-2|TRBV28|-
ASNLGGSNYGYT
>TRBJ2-2|TRBV15|TRBD2
ATSRDRLAGTGELF
>TRBJ2-5|TRBV7-8|-
ASSRDQETQY
>TRBJ2-7|TRBV7-2|-
ASSLEGGPPYEQY
>TRBJ2-7|TRBV29-1|-
SVSPDPYEQY
>TRBJ2-1|TRBV9|-
ASSVHPSVNEQF
>TRBJ2-2|TRBV7-3|TRBD2
ASSSLAGNTGELF
>TRBJ2-3|TRBV4-3|TRBD1
ASSPKRQGMGDTQY
>TRBJ1-3|TRBV30|TRBD1
AWAKGQGIRSGNTIY
>TRBJ2-3|TRBV18|-
ASSPTGKTDTQY
>TRBJ2-2|TRBV19|-
ATKGSDVTGELF
>TRBJ1-2|TRBV2|TRBD1
ASSRDRETYGYT
>TRBJ1-6|TRBV7-9|-
ASSLAGGYSPLH
>TRBJ2-3|TRBV5-1|TRBD1
ASSRGAGTGARMKADTQY
>TRBJ1-1|TRBV5-1|TRBD1
ASSGAAGQRNTEAF
>TRBJ2-1|TRBV10-3|TRBD1
AISEGDRGYGNEQF
>TRBJ2-5|TRBV28|TRBD1
ASSIQGAVETQY
>-|TRBV30|-
AWSPLSADEQY